Many counts were recorded for the clone carrying this T cell receptor beta chain. Its specificity is not known. A process of 5'RACE template switching, which added a universal primer site and UMIs, was used to make TCR cDNA. In TCRdb, the 5' RACE reads were re-called with MiXCR into one record per CDR3 protein. This sample has some 300,000 distinct CDR3 sequences, with around 10% found just once. This entry comes from a study of T cells after yellow fever vaccination. Whole-study findings and limits: FACS-sorted repertoires could harbor abundant contaminating bulk-population clonotypes. Clonotypes found in both CD4 and CD8 compartments made up a small share.

Germline values: CDR1 MNHNY, CDR2 SVGAGI (reference sequence). With 8 bases removed from V and 2 bases from J, the gap between germline ends came to 27 bases. This CDR3 has 18 amino acids. This chain connects TRBV6-6 to TRBJ2-5; D is possibly TRBD1 or TRBD2 (5 bases each). This material consisted of CD4+ T cells sorted from PBMCs, taken 5 days after the yellow fever booster vaccination. This receptor was obtained from a man younger than 35 who received the YFV17D yellow fever vaccine. In DNA form, the CDR3 reads TGTGCCAGCCGTCGCCCGTCCCGGGGCGGCGGATCACAAGAGACCCAGTACTTC. This translates into CASRRPSRGGGSQETQYF.